This is a list of T cell receptor beta chains from one sample in a study of cytomegalovirus exposure and HLA in healthy donors. Assay: immunoSEQ multiplex PCR; the TCRdb copy retains only in-frame clones and omits some. The sample yields approximately 170,000 clones, 85% seen once. Sequences were obtained from PBMCs. The receptors come from a young man in good health and CMV-seropositive. Both conserved end residues are part of each CDR3. D genes are given only for firm matches. Size tells how often a clone was seen (once, few, many) or the class of an expanded clone, and some rows leave it out.

>14|once|TRBJ2-2|-|TRBV19
TGTGCCAGTAGTCGGCAGGTGAACACCGGGGAGCTGTTTTTT
CASSRQVNTGELFF
>12|-|TRBJ2-7|-|TRBV5-4
TGTGCCAGCAGCTCAGGGGCGAATGAGCAGTACTTC
CASSSGANEQYF
>18|-|TRBJ2-5|-|TRBV12-2
TGTGCAAGTCGCTTAGAGGGAAAGCGGGGGGCCCTCCAAGAGACCCAGTACTTC
CASRLEGKRGALQETQYF
>11|-|TRBJ1-2|TRBD1|TRBV6-5
TGTGCCAGCAGAGGGACAGGGGGCTACACCTTC
CASRGTGGYTF
>14|-|TRBJ2-3|TRBD1|TRBV9
TGTGCCAGCAGCAAAGGACAGGGTGCAGATACGCAGTATTTT
CASSKGQGADTQYF
>16|-|TRBJ2-1|TRBD2|TRBV15
TGTGCCACCAGCAGAGCTTCCAGCGGGGCCGCCCCCCGGCAGTTCTTC
CATSRASSGAAPRQFF
>18|-|TRBJ2-3|-|TRBV14
TGTGCCAGCAGCCTGACTGGGTTCGGCGGGACCGGCACGAATACGCAGTATTTT
CASSLTGFGGTGTNTQYF
>13|once|TRBJ1-5|TRBD1|TRBV6-5
TGTGCCAGCAGTAACACAGGGGATCAGCCCCAGCATTTT
CASSNTGDQPQHF
>11|few|TRBJ1-4|-|TRBV6-6
TGTGCCAGCAGTTATATGGAAAAACTGTTTTTT
CASSYMEKLFF
>15|-|TRBJ2-6|-|TRBV5-1
TGCGCCAGCAGCTTGGAGGGGCCCGGGGCCAACGTCCTGACTTTC
CASSLEGPGANVLTF
>13|-|TRBJ1-2|TRBD1|TRBV19
TGTGCCAGTACCCCGGGACAGCTCTATGGCTACACCTTC
CASTPGQLYGYTF
>14|-|TRBJ1-2|TRBD1|TRBV5-4
TGTGCCAGCAGCTCGCTGACAGGGGGTTATGGCTACACCTTC
CASSSLTGGYGYTF
>15|-|TRBJ1-1|TRBD1|TRBV4-1
TGCGCCAGCAGCCGGGAGACAGGGGGCGTCACTGAAGCTTTCTTT
CASSRETGGVTEAFF
>15|-|TRBJ2-6|-|TRBV28
TGTGCCACCCAGGGTGGTGGGTCTGGGGCCAACGTCCTGACTTTC
CATQGGGSGANVLTF
>15|-|TRBJ1-2|TRBD1|TRBV10-3
TGTGCCATCAGTACAGGGGACATAGCTAACTATGGCTACACCTTC
CAISTGDIANYGYTF
>13|-|TRBJ2-7|-|TRBV30
TGTGCCTGGAGTGGCGACACTTCCTACGAGCAGTACTTC
CAWSGDTSYEQYF
>15|-|TRBJ2-3|TRBD2|TRBV6-1
TGTGCCAGCAGTGAACACGGGGGGGGCACAGATACGCAGTATTTT
CASSEHGGGTDTQYF
>16|-|TRBJ2-7|TRBD1|TRBV4-2
TGTGCCAGCAGCCAAGATTTGGGGCAGGGGGCCGACGAGCAGTACTTC
CASSQDLGQGADEQYF
>14|-|TRBJ2-7|TRBD1|TRBV5-4
TGTGCCAGCAGCTTAAACAGGGGATCCTACGAGCAGTACTTC
CASSLNRGSYEQYF
>18|-|TRBJ1-5|TRBD1|TRBV13
TGTGCCAGCAGCTTACTCTCCGGGACAGGGTCTGGCAATCAGCCCCAGCATTTT
CASSLLSGTGSGNQPQHF
>16|-|TRBJ2-3|-|TRBV11-2
TGTGCCAGCAGCTTAGACAGGGACTCCTACTCGGATACGCAGTATTTT
CASSLDRDSYSDTQYF
>16|-|TRBJ1-1|TRBD1|TRBV13
TGTGCCAGCAGCAGGGGGCGTTCGGGCGGGAACACTGAAGCTTTCTTT
CASSRGRSGGNTEAFF
>14|-|TRBJ2-3|-|TRBV6-5
TGTGCCAGCAGTTTGGCGGCAGGCACAGATACGCAGTATTTT
CASSLAAGTDTQYF
>15|-|TRBJ2-5|-|TRBV9
TGTGCCAGCAGCGTAGCTACGGGGATTGGAGAGACCCAGTACTTC
CASSVATGIGETQYF
>13|-|TRBJ1-5|TRBD1|TRBV29-1
TGCAGCGTCCAGGACAGGAGCAATCAGCCCCAGCATTTT
CSVQDRSNQPQHF
>12|-|TRBJ2-4|-|TRBV13
TGTGCCAGCAGCACGGGAAAAAACATTCAGTACTTC
CASSTGKNIQYF
>15|-|TRBJ2-7|-|TRBV6-5
TGTGCCAGCAGGACCTTGGGCCAAGCCACCCACGAGCAGTACTTC
CASRTLGQATHEQYF
>14|-|TRBJ1-5|-|TRBV2
TGTGCCAGCACCGGGACGGGGGGTGATCAGCCCCAGCATTTT
CASTGTGGDQPQHF
>13|-|TRBJ2-1|-|TRBV7-9
TGTGCCAGCAGCCGAGGTGGGTACAATGAGCAGTTCTTC
CASSRGGYNEQFF
>14|-|TRBJ1-1|TRBD1|TRBV2
TGTGCCAGCAGTGAGGAGACAGGGGGCACTGAAGCTTTCTTT
CASSEETGGTEAFF
>15|-|TRBJ2-7|TRBD1|TRBV6-6
TGTGCCAGCAGTTACTCGCCAGGGGGTGTATACGAGCAGTACTTC
CASSYSPGGVYEQYF
>15|-|TRBJ1-6|-|TRBV5-6
TGTGCCAGCACCTGGCGGGGGGGAGTTAGTTCACCCCTCCACTTT
CASTWRGGVSSPLHF
>15|-|TRBJ1-6|TRBD1|TRBV5-1
TGCGCCAGCAGTCCCGGGACAGGGAAAAATTCACCCCTCCACTTT
CASSPGTGKNSPLHF
>13|-|TRBJ2-3|-|TRBV9
TGTGCCAGCAGCGCAGGCAGCACGGATACGCAGTATTTT
CASSAGSTDTQYF
>14|-|TRBJ1-2|TRBD1|TRBV7-9
TGTGCCAGCAGCTTAGACAGCGAGACAGGGGGCTACACCTTC
CASSLDSETGGYTF
>12|-|TRBJ1-2|-|TRBV6-6
TGTGCCAGCAGACACACCAACTATGGCTACACCTTC
CASRHTNYGYTF
>16|-|TRBJ2-7|TRBD1|TRBV5-1
TGCGCCAGCAGCATACACAGGGGGACAAACTCGTACGAGCAGTACTTC
CASSIHRGTNSYEQYF
>16|-|TRBJ2-5|TRBD2|TRBV6-4
TGTGCCAGGGGGGGGTGGCAGAGTGGCGTCCAAGAGACCCAGTACTTC
CARGGWQSGVQETQYF
>15|-|TRBJ2-3|TRBD2|TRBV15
TGTGCCACCAGCTATAGTAGCGGGGGCGGGGATACGCAGTATTTT
CATSYSSGGGDTQYF
>15|-|TRBJ1-1|TRBD1|TRBV27
TGTGCCAGCAGTTCCCAAACCTTCGACAGGGGGCAAGCTTTCTTT
CASSSQTFDRGQAFF
>14|-|TRBJ2-7|TRBD2|TRBV6-6
TGTGCCAGCAGTTACGGGCGGGAGAACTACGAGCAGTACTTC
CASSYGRENYEQYF
>11|-|TRBJ2-5|-|TRBV5-6
TGTGCCAGCACCGGGTGGAGTGGCCAGTACTTC
CASTGWSGQYF
>15|-|TRBJ1-2|TRBD1|TRBV28
TGTGCCAGCAGCCCCTCGGACAGGGGGGGCTATGGCTACACCTTC
CASSPSDRGGYGYTF
>13|-|TRBJ2-7|TRBD2|TRBV30
TGTGCCTGGAGCCTAGGGGAGGGAAGCGAGCAGTACTTC
CAWSLGEGSEQYF
>13|-|TRBJ2-7|-|TRBV6-1
TGTGCCAGCAACACGGGTTACTCCTACGAGCAGTACTTC
CASNTGYSYEQYF
>15|-|TRBJ2-2|-|TRBV27
TGTGCCAGCAGTTTAGCCCCACAGTACACCGGGGAGCTGTTTTTT
CASSLAPQYTGELFF
>16|-|TRBJ2-7|TRBD1|TRBV5-4
TGTGCCAGCAGCTCGGATGGGACAGGGGGCTCCTACGAGCAGTACTTC
CASSSDGTGGSYEQYF
>14|once|TRBJ1-6|TRBD1|TRBV10-2
TGCGCCAGCAGGTCGGGACAGGGTTATTCACCCCTCCACTTT
CASRSGQGYSPLHF